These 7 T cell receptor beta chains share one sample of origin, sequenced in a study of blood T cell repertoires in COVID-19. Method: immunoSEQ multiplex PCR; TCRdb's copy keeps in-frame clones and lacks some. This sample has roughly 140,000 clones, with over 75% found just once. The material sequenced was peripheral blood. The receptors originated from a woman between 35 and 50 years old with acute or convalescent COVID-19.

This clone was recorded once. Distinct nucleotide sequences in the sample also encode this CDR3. As DNA, the CDR3 is TGTGCCAGCAGCGTAGGAGGGAGCAATCAGCCCCAGCATTTT. Its protein is CASSVGGSNQPQHF. The V call is TRBV9, the J call TRBJ1-5; D gene uncertain. Trimming removed 0 bases at V and 1 base at J, with 5 bases between. The CDR3 totals 14 residues. Germline loops: CDR1 SGDLS, CDR2 YYNGEE.

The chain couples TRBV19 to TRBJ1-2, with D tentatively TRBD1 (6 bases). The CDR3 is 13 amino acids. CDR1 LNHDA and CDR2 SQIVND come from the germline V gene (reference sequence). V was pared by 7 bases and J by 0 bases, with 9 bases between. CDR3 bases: TGTGCCAGTACTGCAGGGGCTAACTATGGCTACACCTTC. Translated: CASTAGANYGYTF.

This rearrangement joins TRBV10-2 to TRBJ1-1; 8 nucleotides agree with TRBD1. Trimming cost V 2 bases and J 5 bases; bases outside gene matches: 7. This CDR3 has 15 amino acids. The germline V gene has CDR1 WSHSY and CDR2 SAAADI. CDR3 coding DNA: TGCGCCAGCAGTGAGGGGACAGGTCTCGGGACTGAAGCTTTCTTT. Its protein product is CASSEGTGLGTEAFF.

In DNA, the CDR3 is TGTGCCAGCAGCTTGTTGACAGCCTACGAGCAGTACTTC. Translating gives CASSLLTAYEQYF. V gene TRBV5-6 combines with J gene TRBJ2-7; a possible D gene is TRBD1 (5 bases). Trimming pared 1 base from V and 2 bases from J, leaving 7 bases between. Germline CDR1 and CDR2: SGHDT and YYEEEE. This CDR3 is 13 amino acids long.

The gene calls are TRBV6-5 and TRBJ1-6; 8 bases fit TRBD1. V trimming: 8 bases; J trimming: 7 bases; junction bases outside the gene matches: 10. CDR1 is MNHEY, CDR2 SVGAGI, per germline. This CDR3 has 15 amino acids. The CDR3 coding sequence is TGTGCCAGCGGACAGGGTTTGCCCTTAAATTCACCCCTCCACTTT. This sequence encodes CASGQGLPLNSPLHF.

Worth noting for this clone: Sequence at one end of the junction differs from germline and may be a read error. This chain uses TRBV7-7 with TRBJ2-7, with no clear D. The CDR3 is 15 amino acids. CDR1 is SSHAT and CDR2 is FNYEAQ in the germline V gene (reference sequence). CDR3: CASSFRAPDTYEQYF. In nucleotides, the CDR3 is TGTGCTAGCAGCTTCCGAGCGCCGGATACCTACGAGCAGTACTTC.

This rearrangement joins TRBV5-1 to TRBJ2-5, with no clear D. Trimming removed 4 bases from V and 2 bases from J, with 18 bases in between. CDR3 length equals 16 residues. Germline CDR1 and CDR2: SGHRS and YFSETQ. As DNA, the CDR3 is TGCGCCAGCAGCCCCTGGTTGCGCGACACTCAAGAGACCCAGTACTTC. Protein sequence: CASSPWLRDTQETQYF.